The clone carrying this T cell receptor beta chain was seen only a few times. This entry belongs to a study of blood T cell repertoires in COVID-19. Study as a whole: Samples taken during acute and convalescent COVID-19 were collected in the United States, Italy and Spain. From T cells, B-cell-depleted T cells, or PBMCs came the material, which was cDNA or gDNA.

V trimming: 2 bases; J trimming: 6 bases; junction bases outside the gene matches: 7. CDR1 and CDR2 from the germline V gene are SGHRS and YFSETQ. This CDR3 is 15 amino acids long. Per the original methods: For nucleated cells, counts were estimated from reference gene primer amplification. Only in-frame clones appear in the TCRdb table, and some are missing; sequencing was by immunoSEQ multiplex PCR. V and J calls and clone size are those listed in that table; D and trimming were worked out from the DNA. Of approximately 180,000 clones in the sample, 70% to 90% are singletons; the top ten hold more than 2.5%.

Sequenced: peripheral blood. V usage is TRBV5-1 and J usage is TRBJ2-7; 11 bases align to TRBD2. This clonotype was sampled from a man aged 55 to 70 with acute or convalescent COVID-19. Here the CDR3 DNA reads TGCGCCAGCAGCTTCTTAGCGGGAGGGACTCCCGAGCAGTACTTC. Its protein product is CASSFLAGGTPEQYF.